The next 26 T cell receptor beta chains were all read from a single sample in a study of blood T cell repertoires in COVID-19. Only in-frame clones appear in the TCRdb table, and some are missing; sequencing was by immunoSEQ multiplex PCR. Of 200,000 or so clones in the sample, 88% were seen once. Sequenced material: PBMCs or T cells enriched from blood (not recorded which). These receptors were obtained from a woman in her 30s who had recovered from COVID-19.

The chain recombines TRBV15 with TRBJ2-3, with TRBD1 identical over 7 bases. The CDR3 is 16 amino acids. The ends lost 3 bases at V and 2 bases at J; junction bases unmatched: 8. CDR1 and CDR2 from the germline V gene are LNHNV and YYDKDF (reference sequence). The CDR3 bases are TGTGCCACCAGCAGGGCCTCGGGACAGATCACAGATACGCAGTATTTT. Translated: CATSRASGQITDTQYF.

The chain links TRBV7-2 to TRBJ2-7, with 7 bases fitting TRBD1. The V and J ends lost 3 bases and 7 bases, in that order; junction bases with no gene match: 9. The CDR3 is made up of 14 amino acids. Looked up from germline, CDR1 is SGHTA and CDR2 is FQGNSA. The CDR3 loop reads CASSFPRDRGEQYF. The CDR3 DNA reads as TGTGCCAGCAGCTTCCCCCGGGACAGAGGAGAGCAGTACTTC.

The rearrangement links TRBV27 to TRBJ2-3, with D tentatively TRBD2 (6 bases). Germline V gene data show CDR1 as MNHEY and CDR2 as SMNVEV (reference sequence). Between the trimmed V and J ends, which lost 8 bases and 4 bases, there was a span of 25 bases. The CDR3 totals 17 residues. This chain's CDR3 is CASSDTPWDLSADTQYF. The CDR3 DNA follows: TGTGCCAGCTCCGATACCCCCTGGGACTTATCCGCAGATACGCAGTATTTT.

The rearrangement uses TRBV5-1 and TRBJ2-1, with TRBD2 matching over 9 bases. Per germline, CDR1 SGHRS and CDR2 YFSETQ. The junction had 4 bases not matched to a gene; V was cut back by 0 bases and J by 6 bases. The CDR3 is 15 residues long. The DNA of the CDR3 is TGCGCCAGCAGCTTGGCTGCGGGGGGGCGCAATGAGCAGTTCTTC. Encoded protein: CASSLAAGGRNEQFF.

This chain joins TRBV19 and TRBJ2-5; 12 bases agree with TRBD2. J lost 5 bases, V lost 6 bases, and 1 base had no gene match. The CDR3 extends over 13 amino acids. CDR1 is LNHDA and CDR2 is SQIVND in the germline V gene (reference sequence). The CDR3 loop is CASRTSGGETQYF. CDR3 bases: TGTGCCAGTAGAACTAGCGGGGGGGAGACCCAGTACTTC. The complete variable domain, with remaining parts taken from reference TRBV19 and TRBJ2-5, reads DGGITQSPKYLFRKEGQNVTLSCEQNLNHDAMYWYRQDPGQGLRLIYYSQIVNDFQKGDIAEGYSVSREKKESFPLTVTSAQKNPTAFYLCASRTSGGETQYFGPGTRLLVL.

For this clone: An end of the junction does not agree with germline; a read error may underlie this. This chain links TRBV7-7 with TRBJ1-3, with D perhaps TRBD1 (5 bases). From germline, CDR1 is SSHAT and CDR2 FNYEAQ (reference sequence). CDR3 size: 15 residues. The CDR3: CASSPIGGTGNTIYF. The DNA for the CDR3 is TGTGCTAGCAGCCCGATCGGGGGTACTGGAAACACCATATATTTT.

The V call is TRBV7-6, the J call TRBJ1-6, with D possibly matching TRBD1 (6 bases). The germline V and J ends were trimmed by 5 bases and 5 bases, with 13 bases remaining between them. The germline CDR1 and CDR2 sequences are SGHVS and FNYEAQ. CDR3 length equals 15 residues. The CDR3 coding sequence is TGTGCCAGCAGCCACGGGGACACCAATAATTCACCCCTCCACTTT. Translating gives CASSHGDTNNSPLHF.

This clone was seen a single time. The rearrangement uses TRBV24-1 and TRBJ2-3; 10 bases line up with TRBD1. The CDR3 sequence is 15 residues long. Germline V gene sequence: CDR1 KGHDR, CDR2 SFDVKD. Trimming took 9 bases from V and 1 from J; bases not matched to a gene: 6. The CDR3 protein is CATGTGTGGTDTQYF. The CDR3 nucleotides are TGTGCCACCGGAACCGGGACAGGGGGCACAGATACGCAGTATTTT.

The chain is built from TRBV19 and TRBJ1-2, with unresolved D. This CDR3 comprises 16 residues. Deletions cut 4 bases from V and 0 bases from J, with 15 bases between. CDR1 is LNHDA, CDR2 SQIVND, per germline (reference sequence). The CDR3 DNA sequence: TGTGCCAGTAGTACCAATGGACTGGAAGCTAACTATGGCTACACCTTC. Translated: CASSTNGLEANYGYTF.

The V call is TRBV27, the J call TRBJ1-4, with D maybe TRBD1 (6 bases). Trimming stripped 4 bases from V and 5 bases from J, with 20 bases between. Germline-derived CDR1 and CDR2 are MNHEY and SMNVEV (reference sequence). The CDR3 is made up of 17 amino acids. CDR3 region: CASSSFTSRGGNEKLFF. The CDR3 DNA reads TGTGCCAGCAGTTCCTTTACGAGTAGGGGGGGGAATGAAAAACTGTTTTTT.

The rearrangement joins TRBV5-1 to TRBJ1-6; D might be TRBD1 (5 bases). The V and J ends lost 0 bases and 10 bases respectively, with 11 bases between them. The CDR3 loop spans 14 amino acids. CDR1 is SGHRS and CDR2 is YFSETQ in the germline V gene. The CDR3: CASSLASKGSPLHF. DNA for the CDR3: TGCGCCAGCAGCTTGGCCTCGAAGGGGTCACCCCTCCACTTT.

The chain couples TRBV11-3 to TRBJ1-3, with D possibly TRBD1 on 5 matching bases. CDR3 length equals 14 residues. V lost 5 bases, J lost 4 bases, and 12 bases lay in between. Germline V gene lookup returns CDR1 SGHNT and CDR2 YENEEA. The CDR3 bases are TGTGCCAGCAGCCAGGGCCCGACGGGAAACACCATATATTTT. It yields the protein CASSQGPTGNTIYF.

This chain connects TRBV9 to TRBJ1-2; weak D call: TRBD1 (5 bases). Germline CDR1 is SGDLS and CDR2 is YYNGEE. This CDR3 is built from 15 residues. V lost 5 bases and J 2 bases, leaving 16 bases between the germline ends. CDR3 sequence (DNA): TGTGCCAGCAGTCAGGGAGGTGGAGGCAACTATGGCTACACCTTC. It translates to CASSQGGGGNYGYTF.

The chain recombines TRBV6-5 with TRBJ1-6; D is possibly TRBD1 (5 bases). The CDR3 is 15 residues long. Trimming left V 6 bases short and J 8 bases short, with 17 bases between. Germline V gives CDR1 MNHEY, CDR2 SVGAGI. CDR3 DNA sequence: TGTGCCAGCAGGAGGGGCTCCCCGGGAGATTCACCCCTCCACTTT. The encoded protein is CASRRGSPGDSPLHF.

The chain employs TRBV19 and TRBJ2-6; possible D gene TRBD1, 6 bases. Germline CDR1 and CDR2: LNHDA and SQIVND (reference sequence). The length of the CDR3 is 15 residues. Trimming removed 7 bases at V and 0 bases at J, with 10 bases between. CDR3 sequence (DNA): TGTGCCAGTACTCAGGGGACCTCTGGGGCCAACGTCCTGACTTTC. Translation: CASTQGTSGANVLTF.

This chain connects TRBV6-1 to TRBJ2-3; D is uncertain. Per the germline V gene, CDR1 is MNHNS and CDR2 is SASEGT. The V end was cut by 2 bases, the J end by 0 bases, with 6 bases between. The CDR3 covers 14 residues. In nucleotides, the CDR3 is TGTGCCAGCAGTGAATTTATTAGCACAGATACGCAGTATTTT. This codes for CASSEFISTDTQYF.

This clone was counted only a few times. The rearrangement uses TRBV6-2 or TRBV6-3 and TRBJ1-1; 9 positions match TRBD1. Germline assignment: CDR1 MNHEY and CDR2 SVGEGT. With 4 bases clipped from V and 3 bases from J, the junction kept 3 bases outside the gene matches. The CDR3 length is 14 residues. DNA of the CDR3: TGTGCCAGCAGTTGGACAGGGGCAGACACTGAAGCTTTCTTT. This encodes CASSWTGADTEAFF.

The rearrangement joins TRBV5-1 to TRBJ2-1, with D perhaps matching TRBD2 (5 bases). This CDR3 comprises 16 residues. Germline lookup yields CDR1 SGHRS and CDR2 YFSETQ. Trimming cost V 0 bases and J 0 bases, with 10 bases left between them. CDR3 sequence: CASSLEAGISYNEQFF. The DNA of the CDR3 is TGCGCCAGCAGCTTGGAGGCGGGTATCTCCTACAATGAGCAGTTCTTC.

Comments on this clone: One end of the junction varies from germline; a read error may be responsible. For the CDR3, the DNA is TGTGCTAGCAGTCTTAGTGGTGAGGAGACCCAGTACTTC. It yields the protein CASSLSGEETQYF. The chain links TRBV7-7 to TRBJ2-5; D is unclear. The CDR3 runs 13 residues. Germline-derived CDR1 and CDR2 are SSHAT and FNYEAQ (reference sequence).

The rearrangement uses TRBV7-9 and TRBJ2-7; no reliable D call. With 3 bases removed from V and 0 bases from J, the gap between germline ends came to 6 bases. Per germline, CDR1 SEHNR and CDR2 FQNEAQ (reference sequence). The CDR3 is 13 amino acids. As DNA, the CDR3 is TGTGCCAGCAGCTTCGCCAGCTCCTACGAGCAGTACTTC. This encodes CASSFASSYEQYF.

The V and J genes are TRBV5-6 and TRBJ2-7, with a weak D call TRBD1 (5 bases). The germline V gene encodes CDR1 SGHDT and CDR2 YYEEEE. The CDR3 covers 13 residues. Trimming cost V 2 bases and J 4 bases, with 10 bases left between them. The CDR3 DNA follows: TGTGCCAGCAGCTTCAGGGTCCGGTACGAGCAGTACTTC. Its translation: CASSFRVRYEQYF.

The chain is built from TRBV29-1 and TRBJ1-5; D is unclear. V was pared by 3 bases and J by 13 bases, with 16 bases between. The CDR3 is made up of 12 amino acids. The germline CDR1 and CDR2 sequences are SQVTM and ANQGSEA. The CDR3 nucleotides are TGCAGCGTTGAGGGCGCAGGCGGGTGGCAGCATTTT. Translated: CSVEGAGGWQHF.

The chain uses TRBV2 and TRBJ2-1, with D possibly matching TRBD2 (6 bases). Per germline, CDR1 SNHLY and CDR2 FYNNEI. The V end was cut by 0 bases, the J end by 10 bases, with 10 bases between. This CDR3 has 13 amino acids. CDR3 DNA: TGTGCCAGCAGTGAAGCGGGGGGAGGAGAGCAGTTCTTC. Translating gives CASSEAGGGEQFF.

The chain links TRBV12-3 or TRBV12-4 to TRBJ1-5; D is unresolved. Trimming pared 3 bases from V and 9 bases from J, leaving 9 bases between. The CDR3 is made up of 12 amino acids. CDR3 loop: CASSLEQRPQHF. The DNA for the CDR3 is TGTGCCAGCAGTTTGGAGCAGCGGCCCCAGCATTTT.

The chain employs TRBV2 and TRBJ1-1; possible D gene TRBD1, 5 bases. Trimming cost V 1 base and J 1 base, with 10 bases left between them. Germline V gene lookup returns CDR1 SNHLY and CDR2 FYNNEI. The CDR3 runs to 15 residues. The CDR3 bases are TGTGCCAGCAGTGAAGATGGGGGGGGGAACACTGAAGCTTTCTTT. It yields the protein CASSEDGGGNTEAFF.

The V call is TRBV7-8, the J call TRBJ2-7, with 8 bases matching TRBD2. The CDR3 covers 12 residues. Germline loops: CDR1 SGHVS, CDR2 FQNEAQ. Trimming cost V 5 bases and J 12 bases; bases outside gene matches: 9. The CDR3 sequence: CASSPPGGAPYF. DNA of the CDR3: TGTGCCAGCAGCCCACCGGGGGGGGCGCCGTACTTC.